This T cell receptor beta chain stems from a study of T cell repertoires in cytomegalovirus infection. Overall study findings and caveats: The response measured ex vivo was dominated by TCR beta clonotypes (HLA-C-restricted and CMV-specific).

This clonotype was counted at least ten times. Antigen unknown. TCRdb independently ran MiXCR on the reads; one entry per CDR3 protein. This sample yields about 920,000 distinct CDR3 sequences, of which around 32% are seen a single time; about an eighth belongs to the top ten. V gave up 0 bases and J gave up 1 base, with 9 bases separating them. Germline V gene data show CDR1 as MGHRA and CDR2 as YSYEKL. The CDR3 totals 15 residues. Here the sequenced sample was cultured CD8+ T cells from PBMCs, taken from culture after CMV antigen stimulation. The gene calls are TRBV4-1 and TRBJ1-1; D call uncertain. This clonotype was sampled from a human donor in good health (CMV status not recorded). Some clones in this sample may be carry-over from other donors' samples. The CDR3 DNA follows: TGCGCCAGCAGCCAAGATACGAAGGAGAACACTGAAGCTTTCTTT. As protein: CASSQDTKENTEAFF.